What follows are 32 T cell receptor beta chains derived from one specimen sequenced in a study of T cell clonotyping in hematopoietic cell transplantation. Some clones are missing from TCRdb's copy, which holds only in-frame ones; the method was immunoSEQ multiplex PCR. Among some 14,000 clones listed, less than 80% were seen once. Sequenced: PBMCs. All receptors come from a human donor who either received an allogeneic hematopoietic cell transplant for a myeloid malignancy or was a related donor (not recorded which). Some clones in this sample may be carry-over from other donors' samples.

This chain connects TRBV27 to TRBJ1-6; weak D call: TRBD1 (5 bases). Trimming removed 6 bases at V and 6 bases at J, with 12 bases between. In germline, CDR1 is MNHEY, CDR2 SMNVEV (reference sequence). The CDR3 is 14 residues long. The CDR3 DNA reads TGTGCCAGCAGGGGGGAAGTGATTAATTCACCCCTCCACTTT. Translation gives CASRGEVINSPLHF.

The chain recombines TRBV10-3 with TRBJ1-1; weak D call: TRBD1 (5 bases). This CDR3 is 15 amino acids long. Germline CDR1 is ENHRY and CDR2 is SYGVKD. With 2 bases removed from V and 6 bases from J, the gap between germline ends came to 16 bases. CDR3 coding DNA: TGTGCCATCAGTGAGACAGGAGCTTGGATCTCTGAAGCTTTCTTT. Protein: CAISETGAWISEAFF.

The rearrangement uses TRBV7-2 and TRBJ2-3; D assignment may be TRBD1 or TRBD2 (6 bases each). Looked up from germline, CDR1 is SGHTA and CDR2 is FQGNSA. Deletions cut 0 bases from V and 0 bases from J, with 10 bases between. The CDR3 has 16 residues. For the CDR3, the DNA is TGTGCCAGCAGCTTAGCGGGGGGCCTAAGCACAGATACGCAGTATTTT. Translated, it gives CASSLAGGLSTDTQYF.

This clone occurred once. The rearrangement uses TRBV2 and TRBJ1-5; a weak D match, TRBD1 (6 bases). This CDR3 contains 16 residues. V shed 4 bases and J shed 3 bases, with 16 bases lying between them. Germline values: CDR1 SNHLY, CDR2 FYNNEI. CDR3 sequence (DNA): TGTGCCAGCAGTGGTGTTCGGCACAGGGACAATCAGCCCCAGCATTTT. This translates into CASSGVRHRDNQPQHF. The full variable domain, its missing parts supplied by reference TRBV2 and TRBJ1-5, is EPEVTQTPSHQVTQMGQEVILRCVPISNHLYFYWYRQILGQKVEFLVSFYNNEISEKSEIFDDQFSVERPDGSNFTLKIRSTKLEDSAMYFCASSGVRHRDNQPQHFGDGTRLSIL.

Here the CDR3 reads CASSLTWAANTEAFF. The CDR3 DNA sequence: TGTGCCAGCAGCTTGACGTGGGCGGCGAACACTGAAGCTTTCTTT. The chain is built from TRBV4-2 and TRBJ1-1; D gene ambiguous. V shed 5 bases and J shed 1 base, with 14 bases lying between them. The CDR3 runs to 15 residues. Germline CDR1 is LGHNA and CDR2 is YNFKEQ.

The chain links TRBV7-7 to TRBJ1-1; D might be TRBD1 (6 bases). Germline V gene lookup returns CDR1 SSHAT and CDR2 FNYEAQ (reference sequence). CDR3 size: 12 residues. The V end lost 3 bases, the J end lost 7 bases, and 9 bases lay between the germline ends. This CDR3 is CASSFGGLEAFF. The CDR3 DNA reads as TGTGCCAGCAGCTTTGGGGGGCTTGAAGCTTTCTTT.

V usage is TRBV9 and J usage is TRBJ1-2, with 7 bases identical to TRBD1. J gave up 8 bases and V 0 bases, and 7 bases lay outside the gene matches. Per germline, CDR1 SGDLS and CDR2 YYNGEE. This CDR3 contains 14 residues. CDR3 bases: TGTGCCAGCAGCGTAGCGACAGGGACCGTAGGCTACACCTTC. It is translated as CASSVATGTVGYTF.

The V gene is TRBV25-1, the J gene TRBJ1-2, with D possibly being TRBD1 (6 bases). V lost 1 base and J lost 5, with 14 bases in between. The CDR3 contains 15 residues. Germline CDR1 reads MGHDK; CDR2 reads SYGVNS. The CDR3 protein is CASSELTDSFYGYTF. The CDR3 bases are TGTGCCAGCAGTGAATTAACGGACAGCTTTTATGGCTACACCTTC.

CDR3 loop: CASSPSGQNYGYTF. In DNA form, the CDR3 reads TGTGCCAGCAGTCCATCGGGGCAAAACTATGGCTACACCTTC. This chain uses TRBV28 with TRBJ1-2; tentatively, D is TRBD1 (5 bases). Germline-derived CDR1 and CDR2 are MDHEN and SYDVKM. This CDR3 is built from 14 residues. V gave up 5 bases and J gave up 2 bases, with 12 bases separating them.

This clone was picked up a small number of times. The V and J genes are TRBV7-2 and TRBJ1-3, with D uncertain. The V and J ends lost 6 bases and 0 bases respectively, with 12 bases between them. The CDR3 runs 15 residues. Germline assignment: CDR1 SGHTA and CDR2 FQGNSA. The CDR3 nucleotides read TGTGCCAGCAGTCCTTATTCCGGCTCTGGAAACACCATATATTTT. This translates into CASSPYSGSGNTIYF.

V and J are TRBV30 and TRBJ1-5, with 9 bases lining up with TRBD1. Trimming cost V 3 bases and J 7 bases; bases outside gene matches: 7. The CDR3 has 14 residues. CDR1 and CDR2 (germline): GTSNPN, SVGIG (reference sequence). The DNA for the CDR3 is TGTGCCTGGAGCTCACAGGGGGCAGGACAGCCCCAGCATTTT. Its translation: CAWSSQGAGQPQHF.

This clone has just a few counts. The chain has TRBV27 and TRBJ1-2, with TRBD1 matching 9 bases. Losses at the gene ends were 5 bases for V and 4 bases for J; bases not matched to a gene: 8. The germline CDR1 and CDR2 sequences are MNHEY and SMNVEV (reference sequence). This CDR3 is built from 15 residues. The CDR3: CASSPSTGGTYGYTF. Written as DNA, the CDR3 is TGTGCCAGCAGTCCATCGACAGGGGGGACCTATGGCTACACCTTC.

This clone showed up just a few times. The chain combines TRBV7-2 with TRBJ1-2; maybe TRBD1 (5 bases). With 1 base removed from V and 7 bases from J, the gap between germline ends came to 19 bases. Germline V gene data show CDR1 as SGHTA and CDR2 as FQGNSA. The CDR3 is 16 residues long. This CDR3 reads CASSLVPGPPSGGYTF. DNA of the CDR3: TGTGCCAGCAGCTTAGTACCAGGGCCCCCCTCAGGTGGCTACACCTTC.

Points on this clone: A read error may produce the germline difference seen at one junction end. This chain joins TRBV29-1 and TRBJ2-1; tentatively, D is TRBD1 (6 bases). Germline assignment: CDR1 SQVTM and CDR2 ANQGSEA. The CDR3 totals 11 residues. The CDR3 loop is CSVEVGGQWVF. The CDR3 DNA reads as TGCAGCGTTGAAGTCGGAGGACAGTGGGTCTTC.

The chain is built from TRBV4-3 and TRBJ1-4; no clear D. V lost 1 base to trimming and J lost 5 bases, with 8 bases between them. Looked up from germline, CDR1 is LGHNA and CDR2 is YSLEER. CDR3 size: 14 residues. CDR3 coding DNA: TGCGCCAGCAGCCAAGTGCTTCGAAATGAAAAACTGTTTTTT. Translation gives CASSQVLRNEKLFF.

J is TRBJ1-4 and V is TRBV30; tentative D call: TRBD1 (5 bases). V lost 6 bases, J lost 5 bases, and 16 bases lay in between. This CDR3 has 14 residues. Germline V gene sequence: CDR1 GTSNPN, CDR2 SVGIG (reference sequence). The CDR3 DNA follows: TGTGCCTGTACGACTTGGGGGGAGAATGAAAAACTGTTTTTT. As protein: CACTTWGENEKLFF.

The chain joins TRBV29-1 to TRBJ1-2; a possible D gene is TRBD1 (6 bases). V shed 7 bases and J shed 0 bases, with 12 bases lying between them. Looked up from germline, CDR1 is SQVTM and CDR2 is ANQGSEA. This CDR3 is 13 amino acids long. This CDR3 reads CSAQGGANYGYTF. CDR3 DNA: TGCAGCGCGCAAGGGGGAGCTAACTATGGCTACACCTTC.

This clone has just a few counts. The rearrangement uses TRBV30 and TRBJ1-1; D gene unclear. CDR3 size: 12 residues. V gave up 1 base and J gave up 4 bases, with 7 bases separating them. Germline CDR1 GTSNPN, CDR2 SVGIG (reference sequence). The CDR3 spells CAWSDYGTEAFF. In DNA, the CDR3 is TGTGCCTGGAGTGATTATGGCACTGAAGCTTTCTTT.

The CDR3: CASIGQEAYEQYF. The CDR3 bases are TGTGCCAGCATCGGACAGGAAGCCTACGAGCAGTACTTC. This rearrangement joins TRBV2 to TRBJ2-7, with 7 bases that match TRBD1. This CDR3 comprises 13 residues. The V gene's germline CDR1 is SNHLY and CDR2 FYNNEI. V dropped 7 bases and J dropped 2; count of bases not matched to a gene: 5.

The genes are TRBV5-6 and TRBJ1-1; D gene uncertain. Trimming took off 4 bases at V and 6 bases at J, with 16 bases between the two ends. The CDR3 consists of 14 residues. The germline CDR1 and CDR2 sequences are SGHDT and YYEEEE. CDR3 nucleotides: TGTGCCAGCAGCCAGGACCTCTTGGGTCCTGAAGCTTTCTTT. It specifies CASSQDLLGPEAFF.

This rearrangement joins TRBV4-2 to TRBJ2-1; D uncertain. The CDR3 contains 15 residues. In germline, CDR1 is LGHNA, CDR2 YNFKEQ. The V end lost 1 base, the J end lost 0 bases, and 7 bases lay between the germline ends. The CDR3: CASSQGRGSYNEQFF. The CDR3 DNA follows: TGTGCCAGCAGCCAAGGCAGAGGCTCCTACAATGAGCAGTTCTTC.

The genes are TRBV30 and TRBJ1-2; maybe TRBD1 (5 bases). Trimming took 5 bases from V and 5 from J, leaving 12 bases between them. This CDR3 has 12 amino acids. The germline gives CDR1 GTSNPN, CDR2 SVGIG (reference sequence). The CDR3 loop reads CAWEGLAYGYTF. DNA for the CDR3: TGTGCCTGGGAGGGACTAGCGTATGGCTACACCTTC.

The chain couples TRBV30 to TRBJ1-4; 9 nucleotides match TRBD1. Germline CDR1 reads GTSNPN; CDR2 reads SVGIG (reference sequence). There are 14 residues in the CDR3. Trimming removed 2 bases from V and 6 bases from J; junction bases left unmatched: 4. The CDR3 DNA reads TGTGCCTGGAGTACCGGGACAGGGTATGAAAAACTGTTTTTT. Its translation is CAWSTGTGYEKLFF.

This clone was recorded only once. The chain combines TRBV29-1 with TRBJ2-1, with a possible D match to TRBD2 (5 bases). Germline loops: CDR1 SQVTM, CDR2 ANQGSEA. The CDR3 length is 14 residues. Trimming left V 4 bases short and J 5 bases short, with 15 bases between. CDR3 residues: CSVARTLRNNEQFF. The CDR3 DNA reads as TGCAGCGTTGCCAGGACTCTCCGAAACAATGAGCAGTTCTTC.

The CDR3, as DNA: TGCGCCAGCAGCACCCAACCGGGACAGGGAAACGGGGAGCAGTACTTC. Amino acids: CASSTQPGQGNGEQYF. V is TRBV5-1 and J is TRBJ2-7; 9 bases are a match to TRBD1. Germline CDR1 and CDR2: SGHRS and YFSETQ. The CDR3 sequence is 16 residues long. J gave up 7 bases and V 4 bases, and 15 bases lay outside the gene matches. Using reference TRBV5-1 and TRBJ2-7 for the parts outside the CDR3, the full variable domain is KAGVTQTPRYLIKTRGQQVTLSCSPISGHRSVSWYQQTPGQGLQFLFEYFSETQRNKGNFPGRFSGRQFSNSRSEMNVSTLELGDSALYLCASSTQPGQGNGEQYFGPGTRLTVT.

The genes are TRBV7-8 and TRBJ1-5; D is unresolved. This CDR3 is 13 amino acids long. V lost 10 bases and J 0 bases, leaving 10 bases between the germline ends. Germline V gene sequence: CDR1 SGHVS, CDR2 FQNEAQ. The DNA for the CDR3 is TGTGCCACACGTAATTATAGCAATCAGCCCCAGCATTTT. It translates to CATRNYSNQPQHF.

The chain couples TRBV9 to TRBJ1-2, with 8 bases aligning to TRBD1. V shed 5 bases, J shed 8 bases, and the junction held 11 bases outside the gene matches. The CDR3 sequence is 14 residues long. Germline V gene data show CDR1 as SGDLS and CDR2 as YYNGEE. The CDR3 region has the DNA TGTGCCAGCAGTCCTTCAGGGGGCATGTTGGGCTACACCTTC. Protein: CASSPSGGMLGYTF.

This clone came up a few times. This chain connects TRBV7-2 to TRBJ1-6; the match to TRBD1 covers 9 bases. Per germline, CDR1 SGHTA and CDR2 FQGNSA. V dropped 5 bases and J dropped 7; count of bases not matched to a gene: 6. This CDR3 spans 15 amino acids. DNA for the CDR3: TGTGCCAGCAGCACGGACAGGGGAATAAATTCACCCCTCCACTTT. Protein sequence: CASSTDRGINSPLHF.

In the case of this clone: Mismatch with germline at one junction end may stem from a read error. The rearrangement links TRBV25-1 to TRBJ1-2; D may be TRBD1 (6 bases). The CDR3 is 15 amino acids. Germline loops: CDR1 MGHDK, CDR2 SYGVNS. CDR3 region: CASSEYGQGNYGYTF. The CDR3 region has the DNA TGTGCTAGCAGTGAATATGGGCAGGGGAACTATGGCTACACCTTC.

The V call is TRBV7-9, the J call TRBJ1-1, with D unclear. The ends were cut back, 0 bases at V and 2 bases at J, with 7 bases in the middle. Germline V lookup: CDR1 SEHNR, CDR2 FQNEAQ (reference sequence). This CDR3 is 14 amino acids long. This CDR3 is CASSLAAGNTEAFF. Written as DNA, the CDR3 is TGTGCCAGCAGCTTAGCGGCGGGAAACACTGAAGCTTTCTTT.

This clone was detected once. The rearrangement joins TRBV4-2 to TRBJ2-7; tentatively, D is TRBD1 or TRBD2 (5 bases each). Trimming cost V 4 bases and J 4 bases, with 17 bases left between them. Germline lookup yields CDR1 LGHNA and CDR2 YNFKEQ. The CDR3 is 15 amino acids. The CDR3 bases are TGTGCCAGCAGCCGGTCCGGGACCGCCTTATACGAGCAGTACTTC. Its translation: CASSRSGTALYEQYF.

The rearrangement joins TRBV29-1 to TRBJ1-1; possibly TRBD1 for D (6 bases). Germline lookup yields CDR1 SQVTM and CDR2 ANQGSEA. The V and J ends lost 6 bases and 7 bases respectively, with 12 bases between them. CDR3 length: 11 residues. CDR3: CSVWTASEAFF. CDR3 in DNA: TGCAGCGTCTGGACAGCCAGTGAAGCTTTCTTT.